The source of this T cell receptor beta chain is a study of human T cells and chemical hapten exposure. General observations from the study: Sensitization with DPC brought no change to TCRs above 1 in 1000 in frequency.

The authors extracted total RNA from unfractionated whole blood. With 1 base removed from V and 6 bases from J, the gap between germline ends came to 9 bases. Per the germline V gene, CDR1 is MNHNS and CDR2 is SASEGT. CDR3 length: 13 amino acids. The library put unique molecular identifiers onto individual cDNA molecules. Original handling: From about 20,000 to 690,000 TCRs were found per sample, with a median of around 100,000. TCRdb passed the reads through MiXCR, listing each CDR3 protein once. The V and J calls here are based on TCRdb, not the publication. Among about 120,000 distinct CDR3 sequences, over 7.5% were seen once, and the ten largest hold 1.4%. At least ten counts were recorded for this clonotype. Its antigen is still unknown.

This receptor was taken from a human donor in good health. Some clones in this sample may be carry-over from other donors' samples. The sample was whole blood. The chain joins TRBV6-1 to TRBJ1-2; no definite D call. The CDR3 region has the DNA TGTGCCAGCAGTGAAGGAGGATCCCATGGCTACACCTTC. It translates to CASSEGGSHGYTF.